This TCR beta chain stems from a study of T cells in Graves' hyperthyroidism and ophthalmopathy. Clinical symptoms, serum thyroxine and TRAb, thyroid ultrasound and orbital computed tomography were used for the diagnoses. Using RNA transcripts as the source, TCR beta CDR3 regions were amplified. In the first-round RT-PCR of the TCR CDR3, the HTBI primer set was used. TCRdb analysed the multiplex PCR reads with MiXCR anew, one entry per CDR3 protein. The data show hundreds of thousands of distinct CDR3 sequences, with approximately 15% seen just once and over 7.5% held by the top ten. The sequencing input was blood. The receptor was derived from a woman younger than 35 with Graves' hyperthyroidism.

This CDR3 is CASSESRAGGDEQYF. DNA for the CDR3: TGTGCCAGCAGTGAAAGTAGGGCAGGGGGGGACGAGCAGTACTTC. The chain is built from TRBV25-1 and TRBJ2-7, with D perhaps given as TRBD1 or TRBD2 (7 bases each). Germline CDR1 and CDR2: MGHDK and SYGVNS. The ends were cut back, 2 bases at V and 5 bases at J, with 16 bases in the middle. This CDR3 spans 15 amino acids.